Below are 20 T cell receptor beta chains sequenced from a single sample in a study of blood T cell repertoires in COVID-19 (dated by TCRdb to the early 2020s). To prepare the library, the immunoSEQ multiplex PCR assay was applied. The table comes from immuneACCESS by way of TCRdb, which keeps in-frame sequences with V and J called. Part of the clones is missing from these tables; in studies checked, under half for an unresolved V gene and the rest for unknown reasons. Counted in this sample were fewer than 60,000 clones; approximately 87% of them appeared once. The top ten hold under 5% of the sample. The sample comprised peripheral blood. The receptors here all came from a middle-aged man with acute or convalescent COVID-19.

The V and J genes are TRBV2 and TRBJ2-4; D remains ambiguous. V lost 6 bases and J 0 bases, leaving 9 bases between the germline ends. The CDR3 is made up of 14 amino acids. Germline-derived CDR1 and CDR2 are SNHLY and FYNNEI. The CDR3: CASRASEAKNIQYF. In nucleotides, the CDR3 is TGTGCCAGCAGGGCTTCCGAAGCCAAAAACATTCAGTACTTC.

The genes are TRBV30 and TRBJ1-1; TRBD1 matches at 8 bases. Germline V gene sequence: CDR1 GTSNPN, CDR2 SVGIG (reference sequence). Trimming cost V 4 bases and J 3 bases; bases outside gene matches: 10. The CDR3 spans 15 residues. CDR3 residues: CAWNLPDRVDTEAFF. In DNA form, the CDR3 reads TGTGCCTGGAATCTTCCGGACAGGGTGGACACTGAAGCTTTCTTT.

The chain joins TRBV18 to TRBJ2-7; unclear D gene. The CDR3 is 13 amino acids. V lost 0 bases, J lost 3 bases, and 6 bases lay in between. Germline values: CDR1 KGHSH, CDR2 LQKENI. The CDR3 coding sequence is TGTGCCAGCTCACCACCGGCATTCTACGAGCAGTACTTC. This gives the protein CASSPPAFYEQYF.

The chain is built from TRBV2 and TRBJ1-4; tentative D call: TRBD1 (5 bases). Trimming stripped 5 bases from V and 4 bases from J, with 11 bases between. The germline gives CDR1 SNHLY, CDR2 FYNNEI. The CDR3 loop spans 14 amino acids. Here the CDR3 DNA reads TGTGCCAGCAGTAGACAGTTTATTAATGAAAAACTGTTTTTT. Translated: CASSRQFINEKLFF.

The chain carries TRBV5-6 and TRBJ2-2; 8 nucleotides match TRBD1. This CDR3 contains 16 residues. Trimming cost V 1 base and J 2 bases; bases outside gene matches: 4. Per germline, CDR1 SGHDT and CDR2 YYEEEE. The CDR3: CASSLRGQVNTGELFF. CDR3 in DNA: TGTGCCAGCAGCTTGCGGGGACAGGTTAACACCGGGGAGCTGTTTTTT.

This rearrangement joins TRBV5-6 to TRBJ2-1; D remains ambiguous. Looked up from germline, CDR1 is SGHDT and CDR2 is YYEEEE. The CDR3 runs to 11 residues. Between the trimmed V and J ends, which lost 0 bases and 10 bases, there was a span of 5 bases. This CDR3 reads CASSLAGEQFF. The CDR3 DNA follows: TGTGCCAGCAGCTTGGCAGGAGAGCAGTTCTTC.

V and J are TRBV18 and TRBJ1-2; TRBD1 matches 8 bases. Germline V gene lookup returns CDR1 KGHSH and CDR2 LQKENI. The junction had 5 bases not matched to a gene; V was cut back by 2 bases and J by 6 bases. The CDR3 loop spans 14 amino acids. The CDR3 is CASSPRQGMDGYTF. The CDR3 DNA sequence: TGTGCCAGCTCACCAAGACAGGGGATGGATGGCTACACCTTC.

The gene calls are TRBV27 and TRBJ1-6; 9 bases line up with TRBD1. Germline assignment: CDR1 MNHEY and CDR2 SMNVEV (reference sequence). The CDR3 sequence is 14 residues long. Losses at the gene ends were 4 bases for V and 7 bases for J; bases not matched to a gene: 2. CDR3 loop: CASSSGTGNSPLHF. CDR3 in DNA: TGTGCCAGCAGTTCTGGGACAGGGAATTCACCCCTCCACTTT.

Here the CDR3 DNA reads TGTGCCAGCAGCGGACAGGGGATAACTGAAGCTTTCTTT. Residues: CASSGQGITEAFF. V gene TRBV5-5 combines with J gene TRBJ1-1; 9 bases agree with TRBD1. Germline V gene data show CDR1 as SGHKS and CDR2 as YYEKEE (reference sequence). This CDR3 spans 13 amino acids. After removal of 4 bases from V and 5 bases from J, the junction contained 3 bases not matched to a gene.

This clone showed up just once. The V and J genes are TRBV27 and TRBJ2-1, with TRBD2 matching 10 bases. CDR3 length: 17 amino acids. After removal of 6 bases from V and 1 base from J, the junction contained 9 bases not matched to a gene. The germline gives CDR1 MNHEY, CDR2 SMNVEV (reference sequence). The DNA for the CDR3 is TGTGCCAGCAGACATACCCCGGGACTAGCGTCCTACAATGAGCAGTTCTTC. Protein sequence: CASRHTPGLASYNEQFF.

V and J are TRBV2 and TRBJ1-1; D is unclear. CDR3 size: 11 residues. With 2 bases removed from V and 12 bases from J, the gap between germline ends came to 10 bases. Looked up from germline, CDR1 is SNHLY and CDR2 is FYNNEI. The CDR3: CASSETRVPFF. In nucleotides, the CDR3 is TGTGCCAGCAGTGAAACTAGGGTCCCTTTCTTT.

This clone was found a few times. The chain carries TRBV2 and TRBJ2-1; perhaps TRBD2 as D (6 bases). Germline CDR1 is SNHLY and CDR2 is FYNNEI. With 8 bases removed from V and 5 bases from J, the gap between germline ends came to 13 bases. The CDR3 runs to 13 residues. CDR3 sequence: CASLWRGNNEQFF. The CDR3 DNA sequence: TGTGCCAGCCTCTGGCGGGGAAACAATGAGCAGTTCTTC.

The chain employs TRBV19 and TRBJ2-3; maybe TRBD2 (6 bases). V was clipped by 5 bases and J by 4 bases, with 19 bases between them. Germline V gene sequence: CDR1 LNHDA, CDR2 SQIVND (reference sequence). This CDR3 region has 16 residues. In DNA form, the CDR3 reads TGTGCCAGTAGTCCGGGACGGGGGAAGACCGCAGATACGCAGTATTTT. Protein sequence: CASSPGRGKTADTQYF.

The J gene is TRBJ2-5, the V gene TRBV2; D is perhaps TRBD2 (8 bases). Trimming cost V 11 bases and J 5 bases, with 18 bases left between them. This CDR3 has 13 amino acids. Germline V gene sequence: CDR1 SNHLY, CDR2 FYNNEI. CDR3 sequence reads: CACQRETGETQYF. The DNA of the CDR3 is TGTGCCTGCCAGCGGGAGACAGGGGAGACCCAGTACTTC.

The chain uses TRBV30 and TRBJ1-4; 7 bases match TRBD1. The CDR3 length is 13 residues. V lost 2 bases to trimming and J lost 7 bases; unmatched junction nucleotides: 4. Germline-derived CDR1 and CDR2 are GTSNPN and SVGIG (reference sequence). In DNA, the CDR3 is TGTGCCTGGAGTCCGAACAGGGGTGAAAAACTGTTTTTT. Encoded protein: CAWSPNRGEKLFF.

The chain is built from TRBV5-1 and TRBJ2-1; D is unclear. CDR1 SGHRS and CDR2 YFSETQ come from the germline V gene. V was shortened by 2 bases and J by 2 bases, with 2 bases between the two germline ends. The CDR3 runs 12 residues. CDR3 sequence reads: CASSFAYNEQFF. Here the CDR3 DNA reads TGCGCCAGCAGCTTCGCCTACAATGAGCAGTTCTTC. The complete variable domain, with remaining parts taken from reference TRBV5-1 and TRBJ2-1, reads KAGVTQTPRYLIKTRGQQVTLSCSPISGHRSVSWYQQTPGQGLQFLFEYFSETQRNKGNFPGRFSGRQFSNSRSEMNVSTLELGDSALYLCASSFAYNEQFFGPGTRLTVL.

V and J are TRBV19 and TRBJ1-1; weak D call: TRBD1 (5 bases). Germline values: CDR1 LNHDA, CDR2 SQIVND (reference sequence). This CDR3 region has 15 residues. V gave up 8 bases and J gave up 0 bases, with 16 bases separating them. The CDR3 protein is CASRPLPQVNTEAFF. The CDR3 bases are TGTGCCAGTCGGCCCTTACCACAGGTGAACACTGAAGCTTTCTTT.

This chain links TRBV19 with TRBJ2-1; the D is unclear. Trimming cost V 2 bases and J 6 bases, with 14 bases left between them. The germline gives CDR1 LNHDA, CDR2 SQIVND (reference sequence). This CDR3 contains 15 residues. CDR3 coding DNA: TGTGCCAGTAGTATAAGTTTTCCCCTATTCAATGAGCAGTTCTTC. Protein product: CASSISFPLFNEQFF.

The CDR3 bases are TGCAGTGCTAGTAGGACGGCGAGGGACGAGCAGTACTTC. This encodes CSASRTARDEQYF. The rearrangement joins TRBV20-1 to TRBJ2-7; possibly TRBD2 for D (5 bases). Germline V lookup: CDR1 DFQATT, CDR2 SNEGSKA (reference sequence). Trimming stripped 3 bases from V and 5 bases from J, with 14 bases between. CDR3 size: 13 residues.

The chain links TRBV6-6 to TRBJ2-3; TRBD2 agrees at 11 bases. Germline V gene sequence: CDR1 MNHNY, CDR2 SVGAGI (reference sequence). Trimming removed 6 bases from V and 3 bases from J; junction bases left unmatched: 8. CDR3 length: 16 residues. The CDR3 DNA reads as TGTGCCAGCAGGAACCCCATAGCGGGGGGGACAGATACGCAGTATTTT. Translating gives CASRNPIAGGTDTQYF.